This T cell receptor beta chain originates from a study of T-cell reconstitution after alpha-beta-depleted transplantation in children. The study, taken as a whole, reports: There were some patients whose high TCRbeta diversity at day 60 came from surviving recipient T cells and thymic progenitors. Expanded graft clones numbering several hundred reportedly gave rise to alpha-beta T cells about two months after transplant. At the one-year point after transplant, T-cell counts and TCRbeta diversity were found to come mostly from T cells that had been newly produced.

TCRbeta library construction was performed incorporating unique molecular identifiers. TCRdb re-analysed the PCR reads in MiXCR, keeping a single row per CDR3 protein. The sample has approximately 630,000 distinct CDR3 sequences; approximately 14% are singletons. Comment on this clonotype: The antigen is undetermined.

The clonotype originates from a girl aged 2-10 years with congenital amegakaryocytic thrombocytopenia, due to receive a stem cell transplant. The input for sequencing was PBMCs, taken before TCRalphabeta/CD19-depleted stem cell transplant.

DNA for the CDR3: TGCGCCAGCAGTCCGTCCATTGGGTATGGCTACACCTTC. It yields the protein CASSPSIGYGYTF. The V and J genes are TRBV5-1 and TRBJ1-2; unclear D gene. The germline V and J ends were trimmed by 5 bases and 5 bases, with 13 bases remaining between them. CDR1 is SGHRS, CDR2 YFSETQ, per germline. CDR3 length: 13 residues.